This TCR beta chain was recovered during a study of blood T cells in healthy people across ages. Worth noting for this clonotype: What it recognizes is unknown.

Broader study findings: Conclusively comparing naive with antigen-experienced cells was impossible with unsorted PBMCs.

Next came a second PCR, run for about 6 to 11 cycles, which used a sample-barcoded 5' primer along with a J-beta primer mix. Carrying 12 random nucleotides, a template-switch adaptor labeled each individual cDNA molecule. From the 5' RACE reads, TCRdb called clonotypes with MiXCR, one entry per CDR3 protein. This sample carries about 640,000 distinct CDR3 sequences, around three fifths of them seen once, and the ten largest clones take around 37%. This CDR3 is 16 amino acids long. V lost 0 bases and J lost 3; bases outside the gene matches: 5. Germline V gives CDR1 SGHDN, CDR2 FVKESK. The receptor was isolated from a man in his sixties in good health. Specimen: blood. The rearrangement links TRBV14 to TRBJ2-1; the match to TRBD2 covers 7 bases. For the CDR3, the DNA is TGTGCCAGCAGCCAAGATTCAGGGAGGGTCTACAATGAGCAGTTCTTC. Translation gives CASSQDSGRVYNEQFF.